These T cell receptor beta chains were read from a single sample in a study of T cell responses to AZD1222 COVID-19 vaccine. Produced via immunoSEQ multiplex PCR; TCRdb's table is partial and in-frame only. The sample includes about 140,000 clones, 80% to 95% of them seen just once. Sequences were derived from peripheral blood, sampled on day 0 of AZD1222 vaccination. The receptors were gathered from an adult in good health. The CDR3 runs from the conserved cysteine through the conserved F or W. Fields, in order: J gene, D gene, clone size, V gene, CDR3 length, CDR3 protein, CDR3 DNA. A D gene is named only where the DNA matches it firmly. Not every row has a clone size; where given, it reads once, few, many or a size class.

TRBJ2-1	.	.	TRBV18	16	CASSPPQVSSSGEQFF	TGTGCCAGCTCACCCCCGCAGGTTAGTAGTTCCGGTGAGCAGTTCTTC
TRBJ1-5	.	.	TRBV5-1	14	CASSRSGPGQPQHF	TGCGCCAGCAGCCGGTCGGGGCCGGGTCAGCCCCAGCATTTT
TRBJ1-5	.	.	TRBV19	12	CASGLGNQPQHF	TGTGCCAGTGGCCTAGGGAATCAGCCCCAGCATTTT
TRBJ2-2	.	.	TRBV2	10	CASRAGELFF	TGTGCCAGCAGGGCCGGGGAGCTGTTTTTT
TRBJ1-1	.	.	TRBV5-6	15	CASSRGGIVNTEAFF	TGTGCCAGCAGCCGCGGAGGGATCGTGAACACTGAAGCTTTCTTT
TRBJ1-4	.	.	TRBV15	12	CATSGTGNELFF	TGTGCCACCAGCGGAACAGGGAATGAACTGTTTTTT
TRBJ2-5	TRBD1	.	TRBV27	14	CASSLQGARETQYF	TGTGCCAGCAGTTTACAGGGGGCAAGGGAGACCCAGTACTTC
TRBJ1-2	.	.	TRBV7-9	15	CASSPYAGANYGYTF	TGTGCCAGCAGCCCATATGCCGGGGCAAACTATGGCTACACCTTC
TRBJ2-5	.	.	TRBV19	16	CASSTQTASPGETQYF	TGTGCCAGTAGTACCCAGACAGCCTCCCCTGGGGAGACCCAGTACTTC
TRBJ2-2	TRBD1	.	TRBV4-1	16	CATGPGTGVNTGELFF	TGCGCCACCGGCCCCGGGACAGGGGTCAACACCGGGGAGCTGTTTTTT
TRBJ1-2	TRBD1	.	TRBV13	16	CASSLGQGVNLYGYTF	TGTGCCAGCAGCTTAGGGCAGGGGGTTAATCTCTATGGCTACACCTTC
TRBJ1-3	.	.	TRBV5-6	15	CASSLDNYSGNTIYF	TGTGCCAGCAGCCTAGACAACTACTCTGGAAACACCATATATTTT
TRBJ1-2	.	.	TRBV2	14	CASSIGWLDYGYTF	TGTGCCAGCTCAATTGGGTGGTTGGACTATGGCTACACCTTC
TRBJ2-5	.	.	TRBV11-3	13	CASSLGPSETQYF	TGTGCCAGCAGCTTAGGGCCCTCAGAGACCCAGTACTTC
TRBJ2-2	TRBD1	.	TRBV6-6	15	CASSEGQGNTGELFF	TGTGCCAGCAGTGAGGGACAGGGGAACACCGGGGAGCTGTTTTTT
TRBJ1-1	.	few	TRBV5-1	10	CASSLDQAFF	TGCGCCAGCAGCTTGGACCAAGCTTTCTTT
TRBJ2-1	.	.	TRBV7-9	13	CASSLGGTFEQFF	TGTGCCAGCAGCTTAGGAGGGACTTTTGAGCAGTTCTTC
TRBJ1-1	.	.	TRBV21-1	17	CASSKDICYRGITEAFF	TGTGCCAGCAGCAAAGATATCTGTTACAGGGGAATCACTGAAGCTTTCTTT
TRBJ2-3	.	.	TRBV5-1	14	CASSLEAVADTQYF	TGCGCCAGCAGCTTGGAAGCCGTAGCGGATACGCAGTATTTT
TRBJ2-5	TRBD1	.	TRBV5-1	15	CASSSSGQLQETQYF	TGCGCCAGCAGCTCTTCGGGACAGCTCCAAGAGACCCAGTACTTC
TRBJ1-4	.	once	TRBV6-5	14	CASSYSLPVEKLFF	TGTGCCAGCAGTTACTCGCTACCGGTTGAAAAACTGTTTTTT
TRBJ2-3	TRBD2	.	TRBV7-9	17	CASSRLAGVPSTDTQYF	TGTGCCAGCAGCCGACTAGCGGGAGTCCCTAGCACAGATACGCAGTATTTT
TRBJ2-7	TRBD1	.	TRBV5-4	15	CTSSLAGTGRYEQYF	TGTACCAGCAGCTTGGCCGGGACAGGGAGGTACGAGCAGTACTTC